This is a list of T cell receptor beta chains from one sample in a study of T cell changes during pregnancy in multiple sclerosis. The assay was immunoSEQ multiplex PCR, and TCRdb's table has in-frame clones only and misses some. Found here are about 48,000 clones, around 94% of them singletons; the top ten hold more than 0.45%. Source: CD4+ T cells from peripheral blood mononuclear cells, taken in the first trimester of pregnancy. These receptors were taken from a female donor with multiple sclerosis, enrolled in a pregnancy study. The CDR3 runs from the conserved cysteine through the conserved F or W. The D gene is left open where the match is weak. Not all rows give a size; the values are once, few, many and, for expanded clones, a class.

NA	NA	TRBV7-6	TRBJ2-2	TGTGCCAGCAGCTTATCTCTAAGGGGTGTCACCGGGGAGCTGTTTTTT	CASSLSLRGVTGELFF
medium-sized	TRBD2	TRBV5-6	TRBJ2-1	TGTGCCAGCAGCTCGCGGACTAGCGGGGGTTACTCCTACAATGAGCAGTTCTTC	CASSSRTSGGYSYNEQFF
few	TRBD1	TRBV27	TRBJ1-1	TGTGCCAGCAGTTTATCCGGGACAGGGAACACTGAAGCTTTCTTT	CASSLSGTGNTEAFF
NA	NA	TRBV4-1	TRBJ1-2	TGCGCCAGCACTTTCTTACCAGGCTATGGCTACACCTTC	CASTFLPGYGYTF
NA	TRBD2	TRBV5-4	TRBJ2-7	TGTGCCAGCAGCTTGGGTGTCGGGGGGGGATACGAGCAGTACTTC	CASSLGVGGGYEQYF
NA	TRBD2	TRBV5-1	TRBJ2-1	TGCGCCAGCAGCCAGGGACTAGCGGACCCCGGAGAGCAGTTCTTC	CASSQGLADPGEQFF
NA	TRBD1	TRBV5-4	TRBJ2-1	TGTGCCAGCAGCCCCCGGGACAGGGTCTACAATGAGCAGTTCTTC	CASSPRDRVYNEQFF
NA	TRBD1	TRBV10-3	TRBJ2-7	TGTGCCATCAGTGACGGGACAGGGTTTAGCGAGCAGTACTTC	CAISDGTGFSEQYF
NA	TRBD1	TRBV5-1	TRBJ2-1	TGCGCCAGCAGCTCACCTGGACAGGGATACAATGAGCAGTTCTTC	CASSSPGQGYNEQFF
NA	NA	TRBV19	TRBJ2-7	TGTGCCAGTTCGTTCGGGGGCTCCTACGAGCAGTACTTC	CASSFGGSYEQYF
NA	TRBD1	TRBV23-1	TRBJ1-5	TGCGCCAGCAGTAGGGGACAGGGGAAGGAGCAGCCCCAGCATTTT	CASSRGQGKEQPQHF